This TCR beta chain stems from a study of regulatory T cells in long-lasting Graves disease. Many counts were recorded for this clonotype. The time point here: newly diagnosed GD, antithyroid drugs for less than 3 months. RNA isolated from PBMCs was used to make the TCR library. V lost 3 bases and J lost 5; bases outside the gene matches: 7. The CDR3 is made up of 15 amino acids. CDR1 and CDR2 from the germline V gene are SGHKS and YYEKEE (reference sequence). Construction of the TCR beta libraries employed iRepertoire HTBI primers in conjunction with Arm-PCR of CDR3 regions. Via MiXCR, TCRdb re-called the multiplex PCR reads, giving one row per CDR3 protein. The sample consists of 370,000 or so distinct CDR3 sequences, about 17% of them appearing once. Another study also made use of these data, one on T cells in Graves' hyperthyroidism and ophthalmopathy.

The sample here was peripheral blood mononuclear cells (PBMCs), taken at new diagnosis, from a patient treated with antithyroid drugs. The receptor comes from a woman between 18 and 29 years old with Graves disease. The chain links TRBV5-5 to TRBJ2-3, with 9 positions matching TRBD2. DNA for the CDR3: TGTGCCAGCAGCTCGGGCGGGGGGGGGCTAGATACGCAGTATTTT. The encoded protein is CASSSGGGGLDTQYF.